This T cell receptor (beta chain) was obtained from a study of cytomegalovirus exposure and HLA in healthy donors (dated by TCRdb to 2016 to 2017). Looking at the study overall: An earlier analysis of about 560 of the donors reported over 250 Gb of sequence data and 95 million to 130 million unique TCR beta sequences obtained from roughly 180 million T cells. A later analysis re-examined previously published TCR beta repertoires from around 670 donors and added high-resolution HLA genotyping to investigate patterns of TCR occurrence. The study aimed to test whether signatures of past pathogen exposure could be identified by cataloging public T cell receptors. In addition to the first cohort of 666 subjects, a separate validation cohort of approximately 120 different subjects was used. Of the roughly 430 genotyped donors, approximately 83% fell in the genetic ancestry cluster associated with self-reported Caucasian donors. An early release that covered about 600 HLA-typed donors contained about 290 gigabases of sequencing data and 85 million to 100 million unique TCR sequences. In the later analysis, no new phenotypic data were used to find candidate immune exposures; instead, reliance was placed on TCR beta sequences and their occurrence across donors. All discovery cohort repertoires had been generated using a single sequencing platform. Using immunosequencing, the study profiled T cell repertoires from 666 subjects and related those repertoires to cytomegalovirus serostatus. Donor age, sex, ethnicity and CMV serostatus were compiled together with the repertoire data. An earlier analysis of 587 of the donors applied high-throughput TCR beta sequencing to assess whether each TCR beta V gene segment acted as functional or pseudogenic. On average, roughly 240,000 unique TCR beta nucleotide sequences were sequenced per donor among more than 350 genotyped donors of the cohort, with 15% to 20% of those sequences being non-productive. Several DR-DQ haplotypes were treated as single units for association and clustering because of strong linkage in the cohort. HLA typing included class I and class II loci at four-digit resolution. In a later genetic analysis, genome-wide SNP genotypes for about 55% of the roughly 670 donors were used, and that subset was treated as a discovery cohort. The number of typed donors differed by locus: about 620-640 for A, B, C, DRB1 and DQB1; 522 for DQA1; about 600 for DPA1; and about 450 for DPB1. The study combined high-throughput TCR immunosequencing, statistical association of individual TCRs with disease status, and machine learning to predict cytomegalovirus infection status. Broader findings and caveats from the paper: This cohort had only TCR beta chains sequenced, and the lack of alpha or paired-chain data limited which features could be detected. A further reported finding was that TCR beta sequences accurately predicted the HLA-A and HLA-B alleles for most subjects in the first cohort. A few of the identified cytomegalovirus-associated TCR beta chains were confirmed in vitro to be specific for cytomegalovirus antigens. A total of about 150 TCR beta chains were listed by the study as associated with cytomegalovirus. Linkage disequilibrium might explain the correlated functional status among segregating V segments, but an unknown experimental factor could not be ruled out. Over 15 rarely observed V segments, including chromosome 9 orphons, were excluded from the earlier analysis of several hundred of the donors because counts were too low. The authors suggested that the approach could potentially be generalized to other disease states and immunological phenotypes. An association between a missense DCLRE1C variant and V-gene and J-gene trimming of TCR beta chains was found in a later genetic analysis and replicated in an independent cohort. The presence/absence analyses assumed that sequencing depth was roughly uniform across donors, and that assumption may not be true. Because HLA typing was missing for some donors at each locus, association tests included only the typed subset. In a later analysis, TCR association rates were found to vary across HLA loci, with the most associated TCRs seen for DRB1 alleles and the fewest for HLA-C alleles. For the cohort, immune exposure information was limited to CMV serostatus. Most TCR sequences were seen in very few donors, while some public TCRs were found in many individuals. In an earlier analysis of about 550 of the donors, most TCR beta V segments were observed in productive rearrangements about 87% or about 30% of the time, broadly matching IMGT annotations. Compared with the roughly 670-donor mean, donors in an Asian-associated ancestry cluster had fewer N-insertions in productive TCRs, according to a later genetic analysis. Because the 87-base-pair reads could not distinguish some IMGT-functional V segments, including TRBV6-2 and TRBV6-3, those segments were excluded. When HLA alleles, especially DR and DQ, strongly co-occurred, attributing TCR associations to individual alleles was difficult. In a later analysis, around 17,000 TCR beta sequences were associated with specific HLA alleles at a false discovery rate of 0.05. Compared with equally common non-associated chains, HLA-associated TCR beta chains in a later analysis were more clonally expanded and had lower generation probabilities. In a later analysis, several top co-occurrence clusters were reported to appear linked to parvovirus B19, influenza, CMV and Epstein-Barr virus. The classifier was reported to diagnose cytomegalovirus status with high specificity and sensitivity in both the original and validation cohorts. In a later analysis, most CMV-associated TCR beta chains were found to appear HLA-restricted, with HLA associations seemingly driven largely by CMV exposure. A cluster of highly shared sequence variants was judged likely to be a technical artifact of the sequencing pipeline.

Its CDR3 holds 12 amino acids, cysteine through phenylalanine. Just CDR3 DNA is preserved here, 36 bases in frame from base 1. In the germline V gene, CDR1 corresponds to ENHRY and CDR2 to SYGVKD. At the junction V is shortened by 2 bases and J by 5 bases, with 7 bases in between. The library was built by means of the immunoSEQ multiplex PCR assay. For the multiplex PCR, a mixture combining 60 forward primers for TCR Vbeta segments and 13 reverse primers for TCR Jbeta segments was used. The CDR3 region of rearranged TCR beta genes was amplified from genomic DNA by a multiplex PCR assay. The Illumina HiSeq System was used to sequence the amplified TCR beta libraries as 87-base-pair reads. In the paper's pipeline: A later analysis counted tens of millions of unique TCR beta chains across the 550 to 800 repertoires, and 9 million to 14 million of these chains were shared by at least two donors. A nearest-neighbor algorithm error-corrected the raw reads and collapsed the reads into unique sequences, merging closely related sequences to remove PCR and sequencing errors. V, D and J gene segments were assigned by aligning CDR3 sequences to IMGT reference sequences. For a sequence to be retained, a match of at least six nucleotides was required to both a V gene segment and a J gene segment. Rearrangements were classified as productive when the CDR3 lacked stop codons and remained in frame with V and J, and all other rearrangements were classified as non-productive. CDR3 was defined by IMGT convention, running from the second conserved V-encoded cysteine to the conserved J-encoded phenylalanine. The earlier analysis of about 530 of the donors excluded any sequence lacking an unambiguous match to a single V gene segment. An earlier analysis of over 450 of the donors classified V segments as functional when productive rearrangements were above 56.7% and as segregating when the standard deviation between donors was above 5%. A statistical classification framework was developed to diagnose cytomegalovirus status using the catalog of TCR beta chain sequences. In a later analysis, TCR nucleotide sequences were compared against IMGT/GENE-DB human TR gene sequences so that V and J genes could be assigned. Using the TCRdist pipeline, a later analysis assigned CDR3 sequences along with most-parsimonious VDJ recombination scenarios. In a later analysis, every TCR beta chain was defined by the combination of its CDR3 amino acid sequence and its V-gene family, and reads without a unique V-gene family were dropped. In a later analysis, fewer than 600 highly shared, low-generation-probability nucleotide sequences were removed to address suspected cross-contamination and a sequencing artifact. For each public chain, a later analysis derived a clonal expansion index from normalized ranks of inferred template counts within each repertoire. A later analysis computed generation probabilities with a VDJ recombination model fitted to out-of-frame rearrangements, and checked the results against IGoR. A later analysis scored TCR-TCR, TCR-HLA and TCR-CMV co-occurrence with hypergeometric tests, applying a repertoire-size bias correction to TCR pairs. To estimate false discovery rates, a later analysis permuted the HLA or CMV assignments 20 times. In a later analysis, co-occurring TCRs were grouped using DBSCAN, and TCRdist sequence similarity was added for clustering within HLA-allele-positive subsets. Repertoires with fewer than 30,000 or more than 120,000 public chains were left out of co-occurrence clustering, as were four to six repertoires with anomalous nucleotide sharing. The table comes from immuneACCESS by way of TCRdb, which keeps in-frame sequences with V and J called. Part of the clones is missing from these tables; in studies checked, under half for an unresolved V gene and the rest for unknown reasons. V and J calls and clone size come straight from that table; D and trimming were deduced from the DNA. The sample table gives some 110,000 clones. 3% to 4.5% of the sample is held by the ten biggest clonotypes.

The cohort comprised 550 to 700 healthy bone marrow donors. Cohort members were all nominally healthy when sampled, although unrecorded immune exposures were likely present. The donor was CMV seronegative and was included in the group of 352 seronegative cohort members. A peripheral blood sample was collected from each donor, and TCR beta sequencing was performed on peripheral blood mononuclear cells. The Qiagen DNeasy Blood Extraction Kit was used to extract genomic DNA from the blood cell samples. For this clone: Its recognized antigen is unknown.

The V and J segments used are TRBV10-3 and TRBJ2-7, with an unclear D gene assignment. Sequenced material: PBMCs. The sequence came from a man aged 25-45 years in good health and CMV-seronegative. CDR3 loop: CAISEKADEQYF. DNA sequence: TGTGCCATCAGTGAGAAGGCGGACGAGCAGTACTTC.